This TCR beta chain was identified during a study of T cells in Graves' hyperthyroidism and ophthalmopathy. J lost 3 bases, V lost 1 base, and 5 bases had no gene match. The CDR3 has 15 residues. Germline lookup yields CDR1 MNHNS and CDR2 SASEGT. This clonotype was seen at least ten times. Its antigen remains unidentified. Fresh peripheral blood, about 9.6 ml, yielded the PBMCs. From RNA transcripts, TCR beta CDR3 regions were amplified. With the HTBI primer set, the TCR CDR3 went through a first round of RT-PCR. TCRdb analysed the multiplex PCR reads with MiXCR anew, one entry per CDR3 protein. Of approximately 360,000 distinct CDR3 sequences listed, approximately 14% were seen once; the top ten hold 25% to 35%. Study-wide results and limits: A model of 13 V-J features distinguished ophthalmopathy from stable hyperthyroidism.

Sequenced sample: blood. V is TRBV6-1 and J is TRBJ1-1, with 7 bases matching TRBD1. This clonotype was obtained from a woman between 18 and 29 years old with Graves' hyperthyroidism that later progressed to Graves' ophthalmopathy. The CDR3 region has the DNA TGTGCCAGCAGTGAAGGGACCAGGGGGGACACTGAAGCTTTCTTT. Amino acids: CASSEGTRGDTEAFF.